This T cell receptor (beta chain) was sequenced for a study of T-cell memory formation after mild COVID-19. TCRdb redid the calling of the 5' RACE reads with MiXCR, one entry per CDR3 protein. The table shows hundreds of thousands of distinct CDR3 sequences, with about 20% occurring only once. V lost 2 bases and J 2 bases, leaving 15 bases between the germline ends. CDR1 MNHNY and CDR2 SVGAGI come from the germline V gene (reference sequence). This CDR3 has 16 residues. This TCR was recovered from an adult woman who had mild COVID-19 (a few samples of this study predate the infection). Cell type and time point are not known. Material: PBMCs or a T cell subset sorted from them (not recorded which). The rearrangement links TRBV6-6 to TRBJ2-5, with D possibly matching TRBD2 (7 bases). The DNA of the CDR3 is TGTGCCAGCAGTTACCCGGGGGGCCCGTTACAAGAGACCCAGTACTTC. As protein: CASSYPGGPLQETQYF.